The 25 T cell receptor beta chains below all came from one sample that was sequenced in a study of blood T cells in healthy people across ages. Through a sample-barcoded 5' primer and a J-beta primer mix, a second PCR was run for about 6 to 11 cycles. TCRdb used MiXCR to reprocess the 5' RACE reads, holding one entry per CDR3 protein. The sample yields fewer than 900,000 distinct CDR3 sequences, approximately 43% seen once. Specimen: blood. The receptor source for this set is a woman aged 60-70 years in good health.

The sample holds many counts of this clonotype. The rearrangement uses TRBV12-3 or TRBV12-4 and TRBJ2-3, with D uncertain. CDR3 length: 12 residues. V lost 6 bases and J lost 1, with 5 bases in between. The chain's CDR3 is CASSLRTDTQYF. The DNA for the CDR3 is TGTGCCAGCAGCTTACGCACAGATACGCAGTATTTT.

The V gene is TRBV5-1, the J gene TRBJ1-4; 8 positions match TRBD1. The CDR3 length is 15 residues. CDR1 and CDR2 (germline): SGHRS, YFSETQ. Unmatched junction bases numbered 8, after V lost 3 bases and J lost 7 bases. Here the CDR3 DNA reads TGCGCCAGCAGCTCCGGAACAGGGGGAGTTGAAAAACTGTTTTTT. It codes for CASSSGTGGVEKLFF.

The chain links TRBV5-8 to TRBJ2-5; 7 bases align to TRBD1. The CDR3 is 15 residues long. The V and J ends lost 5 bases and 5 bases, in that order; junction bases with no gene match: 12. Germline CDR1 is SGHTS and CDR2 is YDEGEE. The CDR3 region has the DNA TGTGCCAGCAGACTCGGACAGGCCCACTGGGAGACCCAGTACTTC. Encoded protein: CASRLGQAHWETQYF.

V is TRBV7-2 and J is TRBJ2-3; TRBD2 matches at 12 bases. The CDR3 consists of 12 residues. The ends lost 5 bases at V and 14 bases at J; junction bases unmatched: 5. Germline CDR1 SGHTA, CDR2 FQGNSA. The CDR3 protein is CASSPRLAGAYF. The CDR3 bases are TGTGCCAGCAGCCCCAGACTAGCGGGGGCGTATTTT.

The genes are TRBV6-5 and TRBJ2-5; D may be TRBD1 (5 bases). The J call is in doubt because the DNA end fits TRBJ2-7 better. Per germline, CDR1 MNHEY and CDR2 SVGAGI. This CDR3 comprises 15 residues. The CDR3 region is CASSYARSGTYEQYF. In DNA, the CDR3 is TGTGCCAGCAGTTACGCGAGGTCAGGGACCTACGAGCAGTACTTC.

The CDR3 region is CSARDRDNSPLHF. The CDR3 nucleotides are TGCAGTGCTAGGGACAGAGATAATTCACCCCTCCACTTT. The rearrangement links TRBV20-1 to TRBJ1-6; maybe TRBD1 (6 bases). V lost 3 bases and J 5 bases, leaving 8 bases between the germline ends. Germline V gene lookup returns CDR1 DFQATT and CDR2 SNEGSKA (reference sequence). This CDR3 contains 13 residues.

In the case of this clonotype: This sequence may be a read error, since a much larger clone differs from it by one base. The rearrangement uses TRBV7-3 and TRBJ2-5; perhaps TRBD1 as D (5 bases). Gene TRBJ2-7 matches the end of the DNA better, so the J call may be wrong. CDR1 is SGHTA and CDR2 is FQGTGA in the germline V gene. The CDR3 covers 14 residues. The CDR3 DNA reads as TGTGCCAGCAGCTTAATGATTGACAGCCACGAGCAGTACTTC. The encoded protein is CASSLMIDSHEQYF.

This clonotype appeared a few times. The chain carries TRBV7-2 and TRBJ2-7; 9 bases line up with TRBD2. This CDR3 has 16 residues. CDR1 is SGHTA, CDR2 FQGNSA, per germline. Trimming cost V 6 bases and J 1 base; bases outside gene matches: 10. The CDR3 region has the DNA TGTGCCAGCAGATTAAGTAGCGGGAGTGGTTCCTACGAGCAGTACTTC. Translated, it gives CASRLSSGSGSYEQYF.

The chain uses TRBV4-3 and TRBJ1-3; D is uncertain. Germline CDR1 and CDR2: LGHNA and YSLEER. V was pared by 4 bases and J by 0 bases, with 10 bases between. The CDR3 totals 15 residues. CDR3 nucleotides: TGCGCCAGCAGCCCCTCTTATCGCTCTGGAAACACCATATATTTT. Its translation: CASSPSYRSGNTIYF.

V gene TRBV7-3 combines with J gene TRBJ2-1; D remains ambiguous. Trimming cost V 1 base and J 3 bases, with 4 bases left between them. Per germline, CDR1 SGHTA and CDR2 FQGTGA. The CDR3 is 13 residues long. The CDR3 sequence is CASSLNDYNEQFF. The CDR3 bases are TGTGCCAGCAGCTTAAACGACTACAATGAGCAGTTCTTC. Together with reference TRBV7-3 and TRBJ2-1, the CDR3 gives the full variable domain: GAGVSQTPSNKVTEKGKYVELRCDPISGHTALYWYRQSLGQGPEFLIYFQGTGAADDSGLPNDRFFAVRPEGSVSTLKIQRTERGDSAVYLCASSLNDYNEQFFGPGTRLTVL.

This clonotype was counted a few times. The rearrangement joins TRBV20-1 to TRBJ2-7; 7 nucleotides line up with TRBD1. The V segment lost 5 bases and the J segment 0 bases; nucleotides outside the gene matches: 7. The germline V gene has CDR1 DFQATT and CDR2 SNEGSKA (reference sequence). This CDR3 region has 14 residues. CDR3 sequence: CSARPWDSSYEQYF. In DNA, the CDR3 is TGCAGTGCTCGACCCTGGGACAGCTCCTACGAGCAGTACTTC.

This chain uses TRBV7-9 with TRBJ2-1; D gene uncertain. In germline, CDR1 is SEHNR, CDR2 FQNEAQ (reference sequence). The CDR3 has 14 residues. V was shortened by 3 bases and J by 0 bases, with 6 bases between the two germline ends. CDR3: CASSFASSYNEQFF. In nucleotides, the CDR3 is TGTGCCAGCAGCTTCGCCAGCTCCTACAATGAGCAGTTCTTC.

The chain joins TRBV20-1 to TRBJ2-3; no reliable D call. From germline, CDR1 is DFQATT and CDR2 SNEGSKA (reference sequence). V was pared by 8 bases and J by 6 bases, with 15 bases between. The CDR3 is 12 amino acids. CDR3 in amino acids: CSSGKNTDTQYF. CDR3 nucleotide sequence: TGCAGTTCAGGCAAGAATACGGATACGCAGTATTTT.

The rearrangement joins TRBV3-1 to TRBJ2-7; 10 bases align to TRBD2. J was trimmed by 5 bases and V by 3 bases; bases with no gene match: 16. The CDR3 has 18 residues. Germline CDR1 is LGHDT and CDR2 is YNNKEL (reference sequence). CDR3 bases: TGTGCCAGCAGCCACTCTAGCGCGAGGGCTAGCGGGAGAAACGAGCAGTACTTC. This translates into CASSHSSARASGRNEQYF.

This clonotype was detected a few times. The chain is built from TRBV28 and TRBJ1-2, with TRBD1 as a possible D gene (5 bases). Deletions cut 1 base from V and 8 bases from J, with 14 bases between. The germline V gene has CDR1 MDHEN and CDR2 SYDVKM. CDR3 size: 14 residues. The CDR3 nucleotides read TGTGCCAGCAGTTTATCGCGGGGGTCCGGGGGCTACACCTTC. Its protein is CASSLSRGSGGYTF.

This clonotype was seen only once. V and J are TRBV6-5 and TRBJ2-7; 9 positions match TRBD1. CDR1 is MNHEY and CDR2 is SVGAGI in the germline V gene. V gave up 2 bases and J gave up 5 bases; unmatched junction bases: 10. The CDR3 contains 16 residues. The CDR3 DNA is TGTGCCAGCAGTTACGCTTCTTGGACAGGGGTTGACGAGCAGTACTTC. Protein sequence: CASSYASWTGVDEQYF.

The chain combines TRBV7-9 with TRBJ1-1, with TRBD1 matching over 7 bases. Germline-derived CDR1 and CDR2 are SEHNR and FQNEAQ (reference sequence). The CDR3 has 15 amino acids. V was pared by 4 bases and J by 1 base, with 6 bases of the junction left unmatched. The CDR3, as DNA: TGTGCCAGCAGCTCCCCGGGACAGACGAACACTGAAGCTTTCTTT. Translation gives CASSSPGQTNTEAFF. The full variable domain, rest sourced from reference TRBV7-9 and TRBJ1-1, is DTGVSQNPRHKITKRGQNVTFRCDPISEHNRLYWYRQTLGQGPEFLTYFQNEAQLEKSRLLSDRFSAERPKGSFSTLEIQRTEQGDSAMYLCASSSPGQTNTEAFFGQGTRLTVV.

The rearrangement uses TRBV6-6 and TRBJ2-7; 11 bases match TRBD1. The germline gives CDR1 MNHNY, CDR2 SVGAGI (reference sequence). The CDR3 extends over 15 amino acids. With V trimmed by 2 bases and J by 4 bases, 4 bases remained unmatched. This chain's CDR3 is CASSYIGQGAYEQYF. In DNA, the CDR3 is TGTGCCAGCAGTTACATAGGACAGGGGGCATACGAGCAGTACTTC.

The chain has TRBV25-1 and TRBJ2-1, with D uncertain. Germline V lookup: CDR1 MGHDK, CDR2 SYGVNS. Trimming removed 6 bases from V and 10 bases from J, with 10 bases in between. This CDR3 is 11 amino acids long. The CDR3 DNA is TGTGCCAGCAGGATTTACTACGAGCAGTTCTTC. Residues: CASRIYYEQFF.

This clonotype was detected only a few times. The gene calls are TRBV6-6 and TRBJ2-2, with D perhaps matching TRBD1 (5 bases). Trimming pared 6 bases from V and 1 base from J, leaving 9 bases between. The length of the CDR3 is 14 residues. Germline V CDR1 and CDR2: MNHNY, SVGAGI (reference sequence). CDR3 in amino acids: CASSRGQNTGELFF. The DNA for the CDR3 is TGTGCCAGCAGCCGAGGACAGAACACCGGGGAGCTGTTTTTT.

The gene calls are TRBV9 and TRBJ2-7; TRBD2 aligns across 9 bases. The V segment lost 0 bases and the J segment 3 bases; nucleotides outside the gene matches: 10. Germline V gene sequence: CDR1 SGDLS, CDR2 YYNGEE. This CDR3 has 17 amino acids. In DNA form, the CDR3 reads TGTGCCAGCAGCGTAGGATTGGGAGCTAGCGGGGACTACGAGCAGTACTTC. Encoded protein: CASSVGLGASGDYEQYF. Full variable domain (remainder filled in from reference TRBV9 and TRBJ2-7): DSGVTQTPKHLITATGQRVTLRCSPRSGDLSVYWYQQSLDQGLQFLIQYYNGEERAKGNILERFSAQQFPDLHSELNLSSLELGDSALYFCASSVGLGASGDYEQYFGPGTRLTVT.

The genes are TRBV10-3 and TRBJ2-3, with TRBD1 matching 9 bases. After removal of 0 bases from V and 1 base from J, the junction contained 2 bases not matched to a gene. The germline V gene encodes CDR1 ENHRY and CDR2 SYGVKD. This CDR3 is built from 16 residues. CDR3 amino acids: CAISESTGGGTDTQYF. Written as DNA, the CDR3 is TGTGCCATCAGTGAGTCGACAGGGGGTGGCACAGATACGCAGTATTTT.

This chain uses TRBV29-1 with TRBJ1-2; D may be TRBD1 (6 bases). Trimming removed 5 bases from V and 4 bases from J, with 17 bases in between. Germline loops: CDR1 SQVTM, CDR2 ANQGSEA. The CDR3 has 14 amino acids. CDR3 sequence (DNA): TGCAGCGTTTTCGGGCAGGGGATTATCTATGGCTACACCTTC. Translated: CSVFGQGIIYGYTF.

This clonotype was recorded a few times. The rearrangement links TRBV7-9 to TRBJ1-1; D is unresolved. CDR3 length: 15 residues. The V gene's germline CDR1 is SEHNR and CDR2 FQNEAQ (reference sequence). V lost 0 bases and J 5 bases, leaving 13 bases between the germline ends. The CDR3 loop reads CASSLAGFTGTEAFF. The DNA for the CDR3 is TGTGCCAGCAGCTTAGCGGGATTTACGGGAACTGAAGCTTTCTTT.

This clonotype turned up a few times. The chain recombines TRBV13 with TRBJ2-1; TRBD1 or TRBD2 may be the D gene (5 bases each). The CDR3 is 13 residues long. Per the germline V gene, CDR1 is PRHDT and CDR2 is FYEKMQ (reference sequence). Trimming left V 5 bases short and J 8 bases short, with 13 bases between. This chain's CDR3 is CASSVRGADEQFF. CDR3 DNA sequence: TGTGCCAGCAGCGTCAGAGGGGCTGATGAGCAGTTCTTC. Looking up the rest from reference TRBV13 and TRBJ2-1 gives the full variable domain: AAGVIQSPRHLIKEKRETATLKCYPIPRHDTVYWYQQGPGQDPQFLISFYEKMQSDKGSIPDRFSAQQFSDYHSELNMSSLELGDSALYFCASSVRGADEQFFGPGTRLTVL.